One sample yielded the 18 T cell receptor beta chains listed below, sequenced in a study of T cell clonality in common variable immunodeficiency. The assay was immunoSEQ multiplex PCR, and TCRdb's table has in-frame clones only and misses some. This record lists approximately 81,000 clones, none seen once only, and the top ten clones contain about 0.8%. Sequencing was performed on peripheral blood mononuclear cells. These receptors came from a person aged 18-69 years in good health.

This clone was recorded many times. The read stops 3 residues short of the end of the CDR3; the missing end is completed from the germline J gene. The V gene is TRBV20-1, the J gene TRBJ2-7; 8 nucleotides line up with TRBD1. V lost 3 bases, J lost 3 bases, and 10 bases stayed unmatched. This CDR3 comprises 15 residues. From germline, CDR1 is DFQATT and CDR2 SNEGSKA (reference sequence). CDR3 amino acids: CSASNGQGAGYEQYF. CDR3 bases read: TGCAGTGCTAGTAATGGACAGGGCGCTGGCTACGAG.

The sample holds many counts of this clone. The missing CDR3 end, 3 residues past where the read stops, is filled in from the germline J gene. The chain recombines TRBV19 with TRBJ2-2, with a tentative D call TRBD1 (6 bases). CDR1 is LNHDA, CDR2 SQIVND, per germline (reference sequence). V was shortened by 10 bases and J by 0 bases, with 9 bases between the two germline ends. CDR3 size: 13 residues. The sequenced CDR3 bases are TGTGCCACGGGACACACGAACACCGGGGAG. It codes for CATGHTNTGE. The CDR3 in full is CATGHTNTGELFF. Full variable domain (remainder filled in from reference TRBV19 and TRBJ2-2): DGGITQSPKYLFRKEGQNVTLSCEQNLNHDAMYWYRQDPGQGLRLIYYSQIVNDFQKGDIAEGYSVSREKKESFPLTVTSAQKNPTAFYLCATGHTNTGELFFGEGSRLTVL.

A note on this clone: The missing CDR3 end, 3 residues past where the read stops, is filled in from the germline J gene. This rearrangement joins TRBV29-1 to TRBJ2-7; TRBD1 aligns across 8 bases. V gave up 7 bases and J gave up 6 bases; unmatched junction bases: 8. The CDR3 is 12 residues long. Germline V lookup: CDR1 SQVTM, CDR2 ANQGSEA. Incomplete CDR3 DNA: TGCAGCGCCTGGAAACAGGGGGGCGAG. It translates to CSAWKQGGE. The CDR3 in its entirety is CSAWKQGGEQYF.

At least ten counts were recorded for this clone. The sequence runs out 3 residues before the end of the CDR3; the remainder is reconstructed from the germline J gene. V is TRBV18 and J is TRBJ1-2; D is unclear. Per germline, CDR1 KGHSH and CDR2 LQKENI. This CDR3 contains 14 residues. Trimming cost V 2 bases and J 3 bases, with 10 bases left between them. CDR3 bases read: TGTGCCAGCTCACCAGTGGCTCAATACTATGGC. Residues: CASSPVAQYYG. The full-length CDR3 reads as CASSPVAQYYGYTF.

This clone occurred many times. The read finishes 3 residues shy of the CDR3 end, and the germline J gene is used to complete it. V is TRBV18 and J is TRBJ2-7; TRBD2 matches 7 bases. This CDR3 contains 15 residues. Germline V CDR1 and CDR2: KGHSH, LQKENI. Trimming at V came to 3 bases and at J to 0 bases, leaving 5 bases not matched to a gene. The CDR3 DNA, read in part, is TGTGCCAGCTCACCTGGGGTAGCGGGCTCCTACGAG. Its protein product is CASSPGVAGSYE. The complete CDR3 reads CASSPGVAGSYEQYF. Supplemented by reference TRBV18 and TRBJ2-7, the full variable domain reads NAGVMQNPRHLVRRRGQEARLRCSPMKGHSHVYWYRQLPEEGLKFMVYLQKENIIDESGMPKERFSAEFPKEGPSILRIQQVVRGDSAAYFCASSPGVAGSYEQYFGPGTRLTVT.

This clone appeared many times. The CDR3 extends 3 residues past the end of the read, so its final part is completed from the germline J gene. V usage is TRBV10-3 and J usage is TRBJ2-3; 10 bases map to TRBD1. Unmatched junction bases numbered 7, after V lost 8 bases and J lost 5 bases. Germline-derived CDR1 and CDR2 are ENHRY and SYGVKD. CDR3 length equals 14 residues. The sequenced part of the CDR3 DNA is TGTGCCATCTCCCCGGACAGGGGGAAAGATACG. Translated: CAISPDRGKDT. The whole CDR3 reads CAISPDRGKDTQYF.

This clone was observed at least ten times. The missing CDR3 end, 3 residues past where the read stops, is filled in from the germline J gene. The gene calls are TRBV10-2 and TRBJ2-3, with TRBD2 as a possible D gene (5 bases). The V gene lost 2 bases and the J gene lost 0 bases, with 15 bases spanning the gap. The CDR3 runs 17 residues. Germline values: CDR1 WSHSY, CDR2 SAAADI. Partial CDR3 DNA: TGCGCCAGCAGTGAGACAGTCCAGCGGCCTAGCACAGATACG. Its protein is CASSETVQRPSTDT. From start to end, the CDR3 is CASSETVQRPSTDTQYF.

This clone was recorded at least ten times. The sequence runs out 3 residues before the end of the CDR3; the remainder is reconstructed from the germline J gene. The chain has TRBV18 and TRBJ1-2; 7 bases map to TRBD1. The CDR3 has 14 amino acids. Germline CDR1 and CDR2: KGHSH and LQKENI. The part of the CDR3 DNA that was read is TGTGCCAGCTCCCAGTGGGAAGGGGGCTTGAGC. It specifies CASSQWEGGLS. The entire CDR3 is CASSQWEGGLSYTF.

In its sample, this clone was seen a few times. The read terminates 3 residues before the CDR3 end, so the remaining end is supplied by the germline J gene. The sample carries other DNA sequences with the same CDR3. The J gene is TRBJ2-1, the V gene TRBV18, with 9 bases fitting TRBD2. CDR3 length: 19 amino acids. The V and J ends lost 6 bases and 3 bases, in that order; junction bases with no gene match: 18. Germline V gene lookup returns CDR1 KGHSH and CDR2 LQKENI. CDR3 loop: CASSPPLLAGFTYYNEQFF. CDR3 DNA, as far as it was read: TGTGCCAGCTCCCCCCCCCTCCTAGCGGGATTCACCTACTACAATGAG.

This clone was picked up many times. CDR3 sequence reads: CASSNRGTVHNEQFF. CDR3 bases read: TGTGCCAGCAGCAACAGGGGTACGGTCCACAATGAG. V and J are TRBV7-3 and TRBJ2-1; 7 bases are a match to TRBD1. With the read ending 3 residues before the CDR3 end, the germline J gene is used to fill in that end. Germline CDR1 SGHTA, CDR2 FQGTGA. Trimming cost V 5 bases and J 5 bases; bases outside gene matches: 9. This CDR3 region has 15 residues.

This clone was observed at least ten times. The read halts 3 residues ahead of the CDR3 end, with the missing end drawn from the germline J gene. The V call is TRBV7-2, the J call TRBJ2-7; 12 nucleotides agree with TRBD2. This CDR3 comprises 15 residues. V shed 4 bases and J 2 bases; nucleotides not matched to a gene: 3. Germline V lookup: CDR1 SGHTA, CDR2 FQGNSA. Partial CDR3 DNA: TGTGCCAGCAGCTCACTAGCGGGAGGAACCTACGAG. This sequence encodes CASSSLAGGTYE. Given in full, the CDR3 is CASSSLAGGTYEQYF.

This clone was seen at least ten times. The missing CDR3 end, 3 residues past where the read stops, is filled in from the germline J gene. The V and J genes are TRBV5-4 and TRBJ2-1, with D possibly being TRBD2 (6 bases). Germline CDR1 reads SGHNT; CDR2 reads YYREEE (reference sequence). This CDR3 is built from 12 residues. Trimming left V 4 bases short and J 8 bases short, with 10 bases between. The CDR3 sequence is CASSRLGHEQFF. The sequenced CDR3 bases are TGTGCCAGCAGCCGACTAGGGCATGAG. Combining the CDR3 with reference TRBV5-4 and TRBJ2-1 gives the whole variable domain ETGVTQSPTHLIKTRGQQVTLRCSSQSGHNTVSWYQQALGQGPQFIFQYYREEENGRGNFPPRFSGLQFPNYSSELNVNALELDDSALYLCASSRLGHEQFFGPGTRLTVL.

This clone has a count of ten or more. The CDR3 end is not reached by the read, which stops 3 residues before it; the germline J gene fills it in. V gene TRBV20-1 combines with J gene TRBJ2-1, with 12 bases matching TRBD2. Germline assignment: CDR1 DFQATT and CDR2 SNEGSKA (reference sequence). The trim removed 0 bases at V and 2 bases at J, leaving 11 bases unmatched. This CDR3 comprises 19 residues. The CDR3 sequence is CSARDRGLAGKQTYNEQFF. The covered CDR3 bases are TGCAGTGCTAGAGATCGAGGACTAGCGGGAAAGCAGACCTACAATGAG.

This clone was observed at least ten times. Here the CDR3 reads CASSELAGGYNEQFF. CDR3 DNA, as far as it was read: TGTGCCAGCAGCGAACTAGCGGGAGGTTACAATGAG. The chain carries TRBV6-4 and TRBJ2-1; TRBD2 matches 12 bases. Coverage ceases 3 residues before the CDR3 finishes, and the germline J gene fills in the end. The CDR3 has 15 residues. The V and J ends lost 6 bases and 4 bases, in that order; junction bases with no gene match: 4. Germline CDR1 reads MRHNA; CDR2 reads SNTAGT.

This clone came up many times. The read ends 3 residues shy of where the CDR3 ends; the end is completed using the germline J gene. The V gene is TRBV5-1, the J gene TRBJ2-4, with 7 bases lining up with TRBD2. Germline V lookup: CDR1 SGHRS, CDR2 YFSETQ. V dropped 0 bases and J dropped 9; count of bases not matched to a gene: 9. CDR3 length: 15 amino acids. The CDR3 bases that were read are TGCGCCAGCAGCTTGGATGGGGGGGTCTGGGGCATT. As protein: CASSLDGGVWGI. The full-length CDR3 reads as CASSLDGGVWGIQYF.

This clone has at least ten counts. Read coverage stops 3 residues before the CDR3 terminus; the germline J gene supplies the remainder. The chain joins TRBV14 to TRBJ2-1; 8 bases align to TRBD1. Germline CDR1 and CDR2: SGHDN and FVKESK. The CDR3 has 16 amino acids. The V segment lost 3 bases and the J segment 3 bases; nucleotides outside the gene matches: 7. CDR3: CASSQYRGSGYNEQFF. CDR3 DNA (partial): TGTGCCAGCAGCCAGTACAGGGGGTCCGGCTACAATGAG.

This clone was observed many times. The read halts 3 residues ahead of the CDR3 end, with the missing end drawn from the germline J gene. This chain connects TRBV6-2 or TRBV6-3 to TRBJ2-7; possibly TRBD1 for D (6 bases). Trimming cost V 4 bases and J 2 bases, with 12 bases left between them. Looked up from germline, CDR1 is MNHEY and CDR2 is SVGEGT. The CDR3 is 14 residues long. The covered CDR3 bases are TGTGCCAGCAGTTTGTGGGGGCGACCCTACGAG. This codes for CASSLWGRPYE. From start to end, the CDR3 is CASSLWGRPYEQYF.

There are many counts of this clone. The read ends 3 residues shy of where the CDR3 ends; the end is completed using the germline J gene. V usage is TRBV7-2 and J usage is TRBJ2-5; D call uncertain. The germline V gene has CDR1 SGHTA and CDR2 FQGNSA. With 1 base removed from V and 1 base from J, the gap between germline ends came to 7 bases. This CDR3 is 14 amino acids long. The CDR3 is CASSLDAGQETQYF. CDR3 bases read: TGTGCCAGCAGCTTAGATGCAGGCCAAGAGACC.